These T cell receptor beta chains were read from a single sample in a study of post-analysis software for immune sequencing data. Using its own MiXCR run on the PCR reads, TCRdb lists one record per CDR3 protein. Of fewer than 850,000 distinct CDR3 sequences detected, around 27% appear once; the ten largest clones hold around 0.6%. Sequenced material: blood. The receptor set was obtained from a girl under 18 with multiple sclerosis. Both conserved end residues are part of each CDR3. D genes are given only for firm matches. The size field is filled for only some rows; it gives once, few, many or a size class.

d_call clone_size j_call v_call cdr3_aa cdr3_nt
- - TRBJ2-7 TRBV28 CASLGSLEQYF TGTGCCAGCCTTGGCTCCTTGGAGCAGTACTTC
TRBD2 - TRBJ2-1 TRBV9 CASSPSGGAPYNEQFF TGTGCCAGCAGCCCGTCGGGAGGGGCGCCCTACAATGAGCAGTTCTTC
- once TRBJ1-2 TRBV15 CATSRENRGGYTF TGTGCCACCAGCAGAGAAAATCGGGGTGGCTACACCTTC
TRBD2 many TRBJ2-3 TRBV4-3 CASSQALAEGDTQYF TGCGCCAGCAGCCAAGCACTAGCGGAAGGGGATACGCAGTATTTT
- - TRBJ1-1 TRBV14 CASSQDGEGPQAFF TGTGCCAGCAGCCAAGACGGGGAAGGACCCCAAGCTTTCTTT
- - TRBJ2-6 TRBV20-1 CSAKGSDPYSGANVLTF TGCAGTGCGAAGGGGTCAGACCCATACTCTGGGGCCAACGTCCTGACTTTC
TRBD2 few TRBJ2-1 TRBV10-3 CAISAERGTNEQFF TGTGCCATCAGTGCCGAGCGGGGGACCAATGAGCAGTTCTTC
- few TRBJ2-2 TRBV6-5 CASSYSRANTGELFF TGTGCCAGCAGTTACTCGCGAGCGAACACCGGGGAGCTGTTTTTT
TRBD2 few TRBJ2-1 TRBV20-1 CSAPGLADNEQFF TGCAGTGCTCCTGGACTAGCGGACAATGAGCAGTTCTTC
- - TRBJ1-1 TRBV20-1 CSARDQDGWTEAFF TGCAGTGCTAGAGATCAGGATGGATGGACTGAAGCTTTCTTT
TRBD1 - TRBJ2-1 TRBV7-2 CASTPGTGGFGQFF TGTGCCAGCACACCCGGGACAGGGGGCTTCGGGCAGTTCTTC
- - TRBJ1-1 TRBV12-3/TRBV12-4 CASSFPNTEAFF TGTGCCAGCAGTTTTCCGAACACTGAAGCTTTCTTT
TRBD1 few TRBJ2-7 TRBV28 CASRTGFYEQYF TGTGCCAGCAGGACAGGGTTCTACGAGCAGTACTTC
- - TRBJ2-7 TRBV15 CATSSTPPSEQYF TGTGCCACCAGCAGTACACCCCCCTCCGAGCAGTACTTC
TRBD1 - TRBJ2-3 TRBV28 CATGDRAHTDTQYF TGTGCCACCGGGGACAGGGCCCACACAGATACGCAGTATTTT
- few TRBJ2-2 TRBV20-1 CSAPNDGNTGELFF TGCAGTGCACCGAATGACGGAAACACCGGGGAGCTGTTTTTT
- - TRBJ2-7 TRBV4-3 CASSQAPGEGWDEQYF TGCGCCAGCAGCCAAGCGCCAGGTGAAGGTTGGGACGAGCAGTACTTC
- - TRBJ2-3 TRBV7-2 CASSLAAGERIDTQYF TGTGCCAGCAGCTTAGCGGCCGGAGAAAGGATAGATACGCAGTATTTT
- - TRBJ1-1 TRBV20-1 CSATWGKGLGTEAFF TGCAGTGCTACTTGGGGAAAGGGTCTAGGGACTGAAGCTTTCTTT
TRBD2 - TRBJ2-3 TRBV6-5 CASSYSRGGGRNTQYF TGTGCCAGCAGTTACTCGAGGGGCGGGGGGAGGAATACGCAGTATTTT
TRBD2 few TRBJ2-1 TRBV12-3/TRBV12-4 CASSHLAGVNDEQFF TGTGCCAGCAGCCATCTAGCGGGGGTGAACGATGAGCAGTTCTTC
- - TRBJ2-5 TRBV28 CASSLPTPSSETQYF TGTGCCAGCAGTTTACCCACCCCATCTTCGGAGACCCAGTACTTC
TRBD2 - TRBJ2-2 TRBV6-2/TRBV6-3 CASSSPLAANTGELFF TGTGCCAGCAGCTCCCCTCTAGCGGCGAACACCGGGGAGCTGTTTTTT
TRBD2 - TRBJ2-1 TRBV20-1 CSAGGASGRAARNGQFF TGCAGTGCTGGGGGGGCTAGCGGGAGGGCCGCGAGGAATGGGCAGTTCTTC
- few TRBJ2-5 TRBV6-1 CASSESSGLFQETQYF TGTGCCAGCAGTGAGAGTAGCGGACTTTTCCAAGAGACCCAGTACTTC
- - TRBJ2-5 TRBV12-3/TRBV12-4 CASSLIGTQQETQYF TGTGCCAGCAGTTTAATCGGGACCCAACAAGAGACCCAGTACTTC
- once TRBJ2-3 TRBV29-1 CSGGAGTDTQYF TGCAGCGGGGGGGCGGGCACAGATACGCAGTATTTT
- - TRBJ2-1 TRBV3-1 CASSQDRQAGSYNEQFF TGTGCCAGCAGCCAAGATCGGCAAGCGGGCTCCTACAATGAGCAGTTCTTC
- few TRBJ2-7 TRBV20-1 CSARASRDAPREQYF TGCAGTGCTAGAGCCAGCCGGGACGCCCCCCGGGAGCAGTACTTC
TRBD1 few TRBJ2-3 TRBV9 CASSVGQGNTDTQYF TGTGCCAGCAGCGTCGGACAGGGAAACACAGATACGCAGTATTTT
- few TRBJ2-4 TRBV20-1 CSARPVVLAKNIQYF TGCAGTGCTAGACCTGTAGTACTTGCCAAAAACATTCAGTACTTC
- few TRBJ2-3 TRBV5-1 CASSLGDPSDTQYF TGCGCCAGCAGCTTGGGGGATCCTTCAGATACGCAGTATTTT
- - TRBJ2-3 TRBV7-9 CASSPGGGSQYF TGTGCCAGCAGCCCCGGAGGTGGTTCGCAGTATTTT
TRBD1 - TRBJ2-7 TRBV6-5 CASSLLYPTGSREQYF TGTGCCAGCAGCCTATTATATCCGACAGGGTCTCGCGAGCAGTACTTC
- - TRBJ2-1 TRBV24-1 CATSDPLGQSSYNGQFF TGTGCCACCAGTGACCCACTCGGACAGAGCTCCTACAATGGGCAGTTCTTC
TRBD2 - TRBJ2-1 TRBV3-1 CASSTGEREVHNEQFF TGTGCCAGCAGCACCGGCGAGCGGGAGGTCCACAATGAGCAGTTCTTC
TRBD1 - TRBJ1-4 TRBV27 CASSRTGGSLFF TGTGCCAGCAGTCGAACAGGGGGCTCTTTGTTTTTT
- few TRBJ1-2 TRBV11-2 CASSLDSPGYGYTF TGTGCCAGCAGCTTAGATTCGCCCGGGTATGGCTACACCTTC
TRBD1 few TRBJ2-6 TRBV5-1 CASSSTGGGGANVLTF TGCGCCAGCAGCTCGACAGGGGGCGGTGGGGCCAACGTCCTGACTTTC
TRBD1 few TRBJ1-5 TRBV20-1 CSARAGGSSQPQHF TGCAGTGCTAGGGCAGGGGGCAGTTCGCAGCCCCAGCATTTT
TRBD2 - TRBJ2-3 TRBV20-1 CSARDPTSGSTDTQYF TGCAGTGCTAGAGACCCAACTAGCGGGAGCACAGATACGCAGTATTTT
- few TRBJ2-7 TRBV20-1 CSARTPLNYEQYF TGCAGTGCGCGGACTCCCCTTAATTACGAGCAGTACTTC
- few TRBJ2-7 TRBV7-2 CASSSGHYEQYF TGTGCCAGCAGCTCGGGACACTACGAGCAGTACTTC
- few TRBJ1-4 TRBV6-6 CASSLSDGFNEKLFF TGTGCCAGCAGCCTTAGTGACGGGTTTAATGAAAAACTGTTTTTT
TRBD1 few TRBJ1-2 TRBV29-1 CSVFAGGGYGYTF TGCAGCGTTTTCGCAGGGGGCGGCTATGGCTACACCTTC
- - TRBJ1-5 TRBV15 CATSRGRGPQHF TGTGCCACCAGCAGAGGACGTGGGCCCCAGCATTTT
- - TRBJ2-2 TRBV6-5 CASWNTGELFF TGTGCCAGCTGGAACACCGGGGAGCTGTTTTTT
- - TRBJ2-7 TRBV4-1 CASSQGGSRGYEQYF TGCGCCAGCAGCCAAGGGGGCTCTAGGGGATACGAGCAGTACTTC
- - TRBJ2-1 TRBV3-1 CASSQGGRESSYNEQFF TGTGCCAGCAGCCAAGGGGGGCGGGAGAGCTCCTACAATGAGCAGTTCTTC
- many TRBJ2-3 TRBV7-2 CASSSFLPDTQYF TGTGCCAGCAGCTCCTTCCTCCCAGATACGCAGTATTTT
- - TRBJ1-2 TRBV6-5 CASSDPYGYTF TGTGCCAGCAGTGACCCCTATGGCTACACCTTC
- few TRBJ1-5 TRBV20-1 CSAPRGEGQPQHF TGCAGTGCTCCAAGGGGGGAAGGCCAGCCCCAGCATTTT
- - TRBJ1-5 TRBV2 CALGSRSNQPQHF TGTGCCCTCGGCTCTCGTAGCAATCAGCCCCAGCATTTT
TRBD1 - TRBJ1-4 TRBV29-1 CSVARGPINEKLFF TGCAGCGTTGCCAGGGGGCCAATCAATGAAAAACTGTTTTTT
TRBD2 - TRBJ2-1 TRBV20-1 CSARDSVRTLGLAGGPYNEQFF TGCAGTGCTAGAGATTCAGTGAGAACTTTGGGACTAGCGGGAGGCCCCTACAATGAGCAGTTCTTC
- once TRBJ2-1 TRBV12-3/TRBV12-4 CASSFNTGLVNEQFF TGTGCCAGCAGTTTTAACACGGGATTGGTAAATGAGCAGTTCTTC
- few TRBJ1-5 TRBV20-1 CSARGTSSPTQHF TGCAGTGCTAGAGGAACGTCGTCTCCGACCCAGCATTTT
- few TRBJ2-7 TRBV5-5 CASSLAPGRGAYEQYF TGTGCCAGCAGCTTGGCCCCGGGGCGGGGCGCCTACGAGCAGTACTTC
- few TRBJ2-3 TRBV29-1 CSVTGFSTDTQYF TGCAGCGTCACAGGGTTCTCCACAGATACGCAGTATTTT
TRBD1 - TRBJ2-7 TRBV6-2/TRBV6-3 CATSWTGYEQYF TGTGCCACCTCCTGGACAGGCTACGAGCAGTACTTC